The T cell receptor beta chain under discussion was sequenced for a study of blood T cell repertoires in COVID-19. Study as a whole: The origin of the acute and convalescent COVID-19 samples was the United States, Italy and Spain. Sample material is recorded as cDNA or gDNA derived from T cells, B-cell-depleted T cells, or PBMCs.

This clone was counted once. V was trimmed by 5 bases and J by 1 base, leaving 14 bases between them. The V gene's germline CDR1 is SQVTM and CDR2 ANQGSEA. The CDR3 is made up of 14 amino acids. Data came from immunoSEQ multiplex PCR; TCRdb stores just in-frame clones and leaves some out. The data hold about half a million clones, with 75% to 90% observed a single time. The Seattle patients, enrolled during active infection, were followed longitudinally. The clonotype originates from a man between 18 and 29 years old with COVID-19, enrolled during active disease. This chain connects TRBV29-1 to TRBJ1-1, with D possibly TRBD1 on 5 matching bases. Input material: peripheral blood. CDR3 bases: TGCAGCGTTCTGGAGAGACAGTCGAACACTGAAGCTTTCTTT. Translating it yields CSVLERQSNTEAFF.